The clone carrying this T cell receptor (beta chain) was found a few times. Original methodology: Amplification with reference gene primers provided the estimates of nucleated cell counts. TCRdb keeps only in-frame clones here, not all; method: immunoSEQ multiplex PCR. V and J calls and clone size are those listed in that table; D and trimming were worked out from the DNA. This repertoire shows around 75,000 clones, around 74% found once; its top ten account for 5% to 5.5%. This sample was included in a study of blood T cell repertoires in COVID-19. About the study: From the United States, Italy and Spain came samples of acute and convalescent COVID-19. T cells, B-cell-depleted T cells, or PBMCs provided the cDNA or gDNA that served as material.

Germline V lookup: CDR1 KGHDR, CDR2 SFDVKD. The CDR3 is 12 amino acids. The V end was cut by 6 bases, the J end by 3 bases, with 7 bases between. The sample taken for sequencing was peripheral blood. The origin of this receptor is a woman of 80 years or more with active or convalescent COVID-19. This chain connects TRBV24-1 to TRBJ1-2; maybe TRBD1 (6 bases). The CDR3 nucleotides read TGTGCCACCAGTCGGACAGACTATGGCTACACCTTC. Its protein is CATSRTDYGYTF.